The T cell receptor (beta chain) under discussion was sequenced for a study of neurological immune-mediated disorders. Germline values: CDR1 SNHLY, CDR2 FYNNEI. The CDR3 has 11 amino acids. V was shortened by 6 bases and J by 4 bases, with 5 bases between the two germline ends. Regarding time point: longitudinal time-point 3. Unsorted libraries were generated from 2 million PBMCs held at -80 degrees C. Points from the study as a whole: Falling below healthy controls, multiple sclerosis showed the least TCR clonal expansion, while HTLV-1-associated myelopathy showed the most.

This clonotype was seen repeatedly, ten times or more. What it recognizes is unknown. cDNA synthesis was performed by 5'RACE with 10-nucleotide random UMIs. Whenever a sequencing run was performed, it yielded over 180 million TCR-beta sequences from 15-18 subjects. One entry per CDR3 protein results from TCRdb running MiXCR on the 5' RACE reads. The sample lists roughly 100,000 distinct CDR3 sequences, 10% to 14% seen once, with about 3.1% in the top ten. This TCR was sampled from a female donor with HTLV-1-associated myelopathy (HAM/TSP). The chain links TRBV2 to TRBJ2-3; D unclear. The sample taken for sequencing was PBMCs. This CDR3 reads CASRQSDTQYF. The CDR3 nucleotides read TGTGCCAGCAGGCAATCAGATACGCAGTATTTT.